This TCR beta chain was sequenced for a study of blood T cell repertoires in COVID-19. Only one count was recorded for this clone. V shed 6 bases and J 5 bases; nucleotides not matched to a gene: 3. The CDR3 is 13 residues long. The germline CDR1 and CDR2 sequences are SNHLY and FYNNEI. TCRdb's copy holds only in-frame clones and misses some; the assay was immunoSEQ multiplex PCR. The sample carries some 170,000 clones, roughly 87% recorded once. The sequenced sample was peripheral blood. This receptor was identified in a woman in her fifties or sixties who had recovered from COVID-19. The rearrangement links TRBV2 to TRBJ2-7, with 11 bases fitting TRBD1. CDR3: CASSRDRGDEQYF. The CDR3 DNA sequence: TGTGCCAGCAGCCGGGACAGGGGGGACGAGCAGTACTTC. Supplemented by reference TRBV2 and TRBJ2-7, the full variable domain reads EPEVTQTPSHQVTQMGQEVILRCVPISNHLYFYWYRQILGQKVEFLVSFYNNEISEKSEIFDDQFSVERPDGSNFTLKIRSTKLEDSAMYFCASSRDRGDEQYFGPGTRLTVT.